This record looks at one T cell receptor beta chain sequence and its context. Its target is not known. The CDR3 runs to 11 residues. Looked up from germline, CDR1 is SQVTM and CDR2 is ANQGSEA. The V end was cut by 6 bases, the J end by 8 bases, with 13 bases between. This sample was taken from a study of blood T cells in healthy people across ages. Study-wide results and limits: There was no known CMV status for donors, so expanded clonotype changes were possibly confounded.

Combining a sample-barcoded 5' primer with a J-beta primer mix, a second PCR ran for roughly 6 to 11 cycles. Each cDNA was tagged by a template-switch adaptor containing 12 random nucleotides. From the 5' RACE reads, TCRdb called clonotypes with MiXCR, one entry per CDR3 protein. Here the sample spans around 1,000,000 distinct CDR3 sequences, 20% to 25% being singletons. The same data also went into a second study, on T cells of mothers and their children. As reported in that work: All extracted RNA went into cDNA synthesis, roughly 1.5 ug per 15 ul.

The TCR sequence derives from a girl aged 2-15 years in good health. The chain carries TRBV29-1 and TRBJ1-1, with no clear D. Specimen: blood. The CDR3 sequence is CSVEFGFEAFF. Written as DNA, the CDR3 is TGCAGCGTCGAGTTTGGGTTCGAAGCTTTCTTT.